This is a list of T cell receptor beta chains from one sample in a study of blood T cell repertoires in COVID-19. The data were produced by immunoSEQ multiplex PCR, yet TCRdb's version contains in-frame clones alone and is incomplete. The data show around 340,000 clones, approximately 86% seen once. Source material: peripheral blood. The receptors stem from a woman aged 55-69 years with COVID-19, enrolled during active disease. Each CDR3 is given with its conserved first and last residue. A D gene is named only where the DNA matches it firmly. Clone size is not always given. Where it is, it says once, few, many or a class for expanded clones.

j_call v_call clone_size d_call cdr3_nt cdr3_aa
TRBJ2-5 TRBV7-6 - - TGTGCCAGCAGCCCCCAAAGCGGCCGAGTCCAAGAGACCCAGTACTTC CASSPQSGRVQETQYF
TRBJ2-3 TRBV19 - - TGTGCCAGTAGTATAGATCCGGACAGAAGGGCAGATACGCAGTATTTT CASSIDPDRRADTQYF
TRBJ1-6 TRBV27 - TRBD1 TGTGCCAGCAGTTTATCGTGGCAGGGGGACAAGGACTATAATTCACCCCTCCACTTT CASSLSWQGDKDYNSPLHF
TRBJ2-3 TRBV7-9 few - TGTGCCAGCAGGATCGGGTCTAGCACAGATACGCAGTATTTT CASRIGSSTDTQYF
TRBJ2-5 TRBV5-1 - TRBD2 TGCGCCAGCAGCTTGTCCCTAGCGGGGGCCGAGACCCAGTACTTC CASSLSLAGAETQYF
TRBJ1-5 TRBV6-5 - - TGTGCCAGCTTGCCGTCCAGGAATAGCAATCAGCCCCAGCATTTT CASLPSRNSNQPQHF
TRBJ1-5 TRBV24-1 - - TGTGCCACCAGTGATGGGAAGCGACAGGATAGCAATCAGCCCCAGCATTTT CATSDGKRQDSNQPQHF
TRBJ1-5 TRBV11-2 - TRBD1 TGTGCCAGCAGCTTATTTGCAGGGGGGCCTATAAGCAATCAGCCCCAGCATTTT CASSLFAGGPISNQPQHF
TRBJ1-2 TRBV19 - TRBD1 TGTGCCAGTAGTATGATCGGGACAGTCAACAATGGCTACACCTTC CASSMIGTVNNGYTF
TRBJ2-3 TRBV10-2 - TRBD2 TGCGCCAGCAGTGAGGTGCTAGCGGCTTGGGATACGCAGTATTTT CASSEVLAAWDTQYF
TRBJ1-2 TRBV3-1/TRBV3-2 few TRBD1 TGTGCCAGCAGCCAAGGACCGCAGGGGGCATATGGCTACACCTTC CASSQGPQGAYGYTF
TRBJ2-7 TRBV4-2 - TRBD2 TGTGCCAGCAGCCAAGCCCCGGGACTAGCGGAGCCCGCTAGGGAGCAGTACTTC CASSQAPGLAEPAREQYF
TRBJ1-5 TRBV12-3/TRBV12-4 - TRBD1 TGTGCCAGCACTGGACAGGAGACTCAGCCCCAGCATTTT CASTGQETQPQHF
TRBJ2-3 TRBV20-1 - TRBD2 TGCAGTGCTAGTAAGCGGGGGGGCGGGACAGATACGCAGTATTTT CSASKRGGGTDTQYF
TRBJ1-3 TRBV3-1/TRBV3-2 - - TGTGCCAGCAGCCAGGGGACACCGAGCTCTGGAAACACCATATATTTT CASSQGTPSSGNTIYF
TRBJ1-5 TRBV6-1 - - TGTGCCAGCAGTGAACAACGGGGAGGGAATCAGCCCCAGCATTTT CASSEQRGGNQPQHF
TRBJ2-5 TRBV6-6 - TRBD1 TGTGCCAGCAGCTTAGGGGGCGGGGAGACCCAGTACTTC CASSLGGGETQYF
TRBJ1-1 TRBV10-3 - - TGTGCCATCAGACCCGGGGGGATGAACACTGAAGCTTTCTTT CAIRPGGMNTEAFF
TRBJ2-3 TRBV5-4 few - TGTGCCAGCAGAAGGCCGGGACTCCTTACGCAGTATTTT CASRRPGLLTQYF
TRBJ2-1 TRBV6-5 - TRBD1 TGTGCCAGCAGGCCACAGGGGGCTGGCTACAATGAGCAGTTCTTC CASRPQGAGYNEQFF
TRBJ1-5 TRBV6-2/TRBV6-3 - - TGTGCCAGCAGTTACTTCGTATGGGGCGGGGGTAGCAATCAGCCCCAGCATTTT CASSYFVWGGGSNQPQHF
TRBJ2-7 TRBV7-8 - - TGTGCCAGCAGCTTAGCTCAACAGGGCTACGAGCAGTACTTC CASSLAQQGYEQYF
TRBJ1-4 TRBV4-1 - - TGCGCCAGCAGCCAAGTTGCCATCAGTGGCGGACTTTATGAAAAACTGTTTTTT CASSQVAISGGLYEKLFF
TRBJ1-1 TRBV19 few - TGTGCCAGCCAGGGTAGTACCGGGACTGAAGCTTTCTTT CASQGSTGTEAFF
TRBJ1-2 TRBV19 - - TGTGCCAGTAGTCCCTCGACTGAGCATGGCTACACCTTC CASSPSTEHGYTF
TRBJ1-2 TRBV7-9 - - TGTGCCAGCTATGGTCCGGGACAAAACTTCTATGGCTACACCTTC CASYGPGQNFYGYTF
TRBJ1-6 TRBV9 - TRBD1 TGTGCCAGCAGCGTAGCGGGGACAGAGAATTCACCCCTCCACTTT CASSVAGTENSPLHF
TRBJ2-7 TRBV7-3 - TRBD2 TGTGCCAGCAGCCTTATCGGCGGGGGGGCTCCCTACGAGCAGTACTTC CASSLIGGGAPYEQYF
TRBJ2-7 TRBV18 - TRBD2 TGTGCCAGCTCACCCGGACTAGCGGGGTTAGAGCAGTACTTC CASSPGLAGLEQYF
TRBJ1-1 TRBV5-4 - - TGTGCCAGCAGCCGGACATTCCTCATGAACACTGAAGCTTTCTTT CASSRTFLMNTEAFF
TRBJ2-7 TRBV5-1 - - TGCGCCAGCAGCTCCCGGACTCCTGCCTACGAGCAGTACTTC CASSSRTPAYEQYF
TRBJ1-3 TRBV5-1 - - TGCGCCAGCAGCCGGGAGGGTAATGGAAACACCATATATTTT CASSREGNGNTIYF
TRBJ2-7 TRBV7-6 - TRBD2 TGTGCCAGCAGCCTGACTAGCGGGGGGTCCACCGCCTACGAGCAGTACTTC CASSLTSGGSTAYEQYF
TRBJ2-5 TRBV29-1 - - TGCAGCGTTGAGGGGGCGCGGGGGGAGACCCAGTACTTC CSVEGARGETQYF
TRBJ2-5 TRBV4-3 - TRBD2 TGCGCCAGCAGCGCAGCGGTGCGGGGGCAAGAGACCCAGTACTTC CASSAAVRGQETQYF
TRBJ2-2 TRBV5-6 - - TGTGCCAGCAGCTTTGCAGGGGCGGACACCGGGGAGCTGTTTTTT CASSFAGADTGELFF
TRBJ2-2 TRBV29-1 - TRBD1 TGCAGCGCAACCCGGGACAGAAACACCGGGGAGCTGTTTTTT CSATRDRNTGELFF
TRBJ1-1 TRBV11-2 - - TGTGCCAGCAGCCCTAGTCCCCCTGAAGCTTTCTTT CASSPSPPEAFF
TRBJ2-1 TRBV9 - TRBD2 TGTGCCAGCAGCGTAGTAACTAGCGGAAGGAATGAGCAGTTCTTC CASSVVTSGRNEQFF
TRBJ2-1 TRBV5-1 - TRBD1 TGCGCCAGCAGCTTTGTCGGAAAAACACGGGACAGACTCTACAATGAGCAGTTCTTC CASSFVGKTRDRLYNEQFF
TRBJ1-5 TRBV19 - TRBD1 TGTGCCAGTAGTACCTACAGGGGAATGGGCAATCAGCCCCAGCATTTT CASSTYRGMGNQPQHF
TRBJ2-1 TRBV10-3 - TRBD1 TGTGCCATCACGGCGGGACAGGGGAGTGAGCAGTTCTTC CAITAGQGSEQFF
TRBJ1-1 TRBV10-3 once - TGTGCCATCAGGTACTCGACAGTCTTGAACACTGAAGCTTTCTTT CAIRYSTVLNTEAFF
TRBJ2-7 TRBV18 - - TGTGCCAGCTCACGGCCAGGTCTCCCCTACGAGCAGTACTTC CASSRPGLPYEQYF
TRBJ1-6 TRBV19 - - TGTGCCAGTAGTCCCACGGTTTCTAGTTCACCCCTCCACTTT CASSPTVSSSPLHF
TRBJ2-7 TRBV11-2 - TRBD2 TGTGCCAGCAGCTTGGGGGGGAAAACCTACGAGCAGTACTTC CASSLGGKTYEQYF
TRBJ2-7 TRBV7-9 - TRBD2 TGTGCCAGCAGCTTAGCGGGGCAGACTAGCGATAGTTCCTACGAGCAGTACTTC CASSLAGQTSDSSYEQYF
TRBJ2-7 TRBV18 - - TGTGCCAGCTCAGAACGGGTGACCTACGAGCAGTACTTC CASSERVTYEQYF
TRBJ2-5 TRBV3-1/TRBV3-2 - - TGTGCCAGCAGCCCGAGGGGGGTGGCGGGGGTGCAAGAGACCCAGTACTTC CASSPRGVAGVQETQYF
TRBJ1-2 TRBV15 - - TGTGCCACCAGGGTGGGGTGGCAGGGCCGCCTTCGGGACTATGGCTACACCTTC CATRVGWQGRLRDYGYTF
TRBJ2-2 TRBV5-1 once TRBD2 TGCGCCAGCAGCCTGGGACTAGCGGGGGGCGCCGGGGAGCTGTTTTTT CASSLGLAGGAGELFF
TRBJ2-5 TRBV4-1 - TRBD1 TGCGCCAGCAGCCAAGTGGGGACAGGGATGGAGACCCAGTACTTC CASSQVGTGMETQYF